The 5 T cell receptor beta chains listed next were all sequenced from one sample in a study of T cell responses to AZD1222 COVID-19 vaccine (dated by TCRdb to 2020 to 2023). Library prep was done by the immunoSEQ multiplex PCR assay. TCRdb took this table from immuneACCESS and kept in-frame rearrangements with V and J called. Such tables lack part of the clones; where checked against another copy, unresolved V genes explain under half of the gap, and the rest is unexplained. This sample has over 130,000 clones in its table, and more than 85% of those were observed once. Approximately 3.3% of the sample lies in the top ten. In the paper's terms, the time point label means: about 28 days (+/-7) after the second vaccine dose. The sequencing used peripheral blood, collected 28 days after the second AZD1222 dose. Every receptor here comes from an adult who received the AZD1222 COVID-19 vaccine.

The rearrangement links TRBV27 to TRBJ2-3, with 8 positions matching TRBD2. The CDR3 is 16 amino acids. Germline CDR1 and CDR2: MNHEY and SMNVEV (reference sequence). The V gene end was trimmed by 1 base and the J gene end by 7 bases; junction bases not matched to a gene: 10. CDR3 DNA: TGTGCCAGCAGTTTATGGAGCGGGAGTCGGGTTAATACGCAGTATTTT. It is translated as CASSLWSGSRVNTQYF.

This chain joins TRBV12-2 and TRBJ1-2. TRBV12-2 is labeled a pseudogene. The CDR3 is 17 amino acids. The CDR3 reads CASRFPPQDSINYGYTF. The CDR3 coding sequence is TGTGCAAGTCGCTTTCCCCCGCAGGATAGCATTAACTATGGCTACACCTTC.

This clone is a singleton in its sample. The chain is built from TRBV6-5 and TRBJ1-1; D not resolved. CDR3 length: 13 amino acids. Germline loops: CDR1 MNHEY, CDR2 SVGAGI. The V end was cut by 6 bases, the J end by 5 bases, with 13 bases between. In DNA form, the CDR3 reads TGTGCCAGCAGGACCCCCGCGGGGACTGAAGCTTTCTTT. Amino acids: CASRTPAGTEAFF.

The V and J genes are TRBV5-1 and TRBJ2-1, with 8 positions matching TRBD2. CDR1 and CDR2 from the germline V gene are SGHRS and YFSETQ. CDR3 size: 14 residues. V was pared by 2 bases and J by 9 bases, with 7 bases of the junction left unmatched. CDR3 nucleotide sequence: TGCGCCAGCAGCTTAGGAGCGGGAGTTAGTGAGCAGTTCTTC. It codes for CASSLGAGVSEQFF.

The chain carries TRBV3-1 (or the pseudogene TRBV3-2) and TRBJ2-5; no definite D call. The V and J ends lost 1 base and 4 bases respectively, with 10 bases between them. The CDR3 consists of 14 residues. The germline V gene encodes CDR1 LGHDT and CDR2 YNNKEL (reference sequence). CDR3 sequence reads: CASSQVFVGETQYF. The CDR3 bases are TGTGCCAGCAGCCAAGTTTTTGTTGGAGAGACCCAGTACTTC.